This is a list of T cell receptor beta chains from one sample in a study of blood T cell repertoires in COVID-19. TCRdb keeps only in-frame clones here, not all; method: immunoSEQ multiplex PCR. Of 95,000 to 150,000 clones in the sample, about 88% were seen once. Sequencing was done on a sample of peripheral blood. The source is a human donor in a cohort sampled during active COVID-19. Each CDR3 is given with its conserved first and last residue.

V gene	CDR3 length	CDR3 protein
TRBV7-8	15	CASSLGDSSWQPQHF
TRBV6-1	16	CASSAHDRAYPGKLFF
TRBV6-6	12	CASSGQGSGYTF
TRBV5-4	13	CASSSPGGFEQYF
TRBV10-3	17	CAISDSAGDRGLNEQFF
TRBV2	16	CASSEGVPRGNQPQHF
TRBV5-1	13	CASRRMGGGELFF
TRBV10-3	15	CAISPRGASTDTQYF
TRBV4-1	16	CASRGIGTSGTHEQYF
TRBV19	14	CASSTSGSSGTQYF
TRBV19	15	CASSIGTGPPYEQYF
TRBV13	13	CASSLVRTREQYF
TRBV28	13	CASNSGGFPEQYF
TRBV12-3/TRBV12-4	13	CASSRTGAHGYTF
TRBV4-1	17	CASSQSRLLTGTDEQFF
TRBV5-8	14	CANGTGENTDTQYF
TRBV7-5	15	CARSLGGEPHQPQHF
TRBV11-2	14	CASSYAPSYNEQFF
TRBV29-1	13	CSAADRSQETQYF
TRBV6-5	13	CASSSDRGQPQHF
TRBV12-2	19	CASRLGRGSCAGGFNEQFF
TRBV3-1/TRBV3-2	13	CASSSSTENIQYF
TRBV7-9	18	CASSSYSGRAGSYNEQFF
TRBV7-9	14	CASSFSGQGYEQYF
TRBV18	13	CASSPPNTANLHF
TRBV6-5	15	CASRRGLGQQETQYF
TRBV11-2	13	CASSLERMETQYF
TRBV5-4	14	CASSFSSGANVLTF
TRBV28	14	CAGPVAGGIYEQYF
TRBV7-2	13	CASSLGTTYEQYF
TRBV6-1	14	CASSEAGGYQPQHF
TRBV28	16	CASSYPTGVSTDTQYF
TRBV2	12	CASSDLRDEQYF
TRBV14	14	CASRKDGGGTEAFF
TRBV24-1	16	CATSDRTSGSTDTQYF
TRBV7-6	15	CASSLRAVTYNEQFF
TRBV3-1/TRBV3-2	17	CASSQGKLAGPTDTQYF
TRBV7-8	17	CASSPWGTAGVTDTQYF
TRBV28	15	CASSHITGITDTQYF
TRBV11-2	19	CASSYRHQRGGRNTDTQYF
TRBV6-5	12	CATLGGNTEAFF